This passage covers 24 T cell receptor beta chains from one sample sequenced in a study. One entry per CDR3 protein, called by TCRdb with MiXCR from the 5' RACE reads. Found here are 34,000 or so distinct CDR3 sequences, around 27% of them singletons; the top ten hold less than 2.5%. The sorted Tregs were CD4+CD25+CD127-/low cells. The sequencing sample was made of tumor-infiltrating Tregs sorted from the breast tumor. The source is a female donor with breast cancer.

This clonotype was found many times. This chain links TRBV7-9 with TRBJ2-1; TRBD2 might be the D (6 bases). The CDR3 sequence is 14 residues long. Germline CDR1 SEHNR, CDR2 FQNEAQ (reference sequence). V was trimmed by 3 bases and J by 6 bases, leaving 12 bases between them. In DNA, the CDR3 is TGTGCCAGCAGCTTGGCGGGATTTATCAATGAGCAGTTCTTC. Encoded protein: CASSLAGFINEQFF.

This clonotype was found many times. This sequence joins TRBV4-1 and TRBJ1-1; tentative D call: TRBD1 (6 bases). Trimming pared 6 bases from V and 1 base from J, leaving 12 bases between. The CDR3 consists of 14 residues. CDR1 MGHRA and CDR2 YSYEKL come from the germline V gene. The CDR3 DNA follows: TGCGCCAGCAGGTCCGGGACAACGAACACTGAAGCTTTCTTT. It encodes CASRSGTTNTEAFF.

This chain's CDR3 is CSARRGTGGREQYF. The CDR3 bases are TGCAGTGCTAGAAGAGGGACAGGGGGCCGCGAGCAGTACTTC. The rearrangement uses TRBV20-1 and TRBJ2-7; 12 bases fit TRBD1. With V trimmed by 2 bases and J by 6 bases, 5 bases remained unmatched. The CDR3 extends over 14 amino acids. Looked up from germline, CDR1 is DFQATT and CDR2 is SNEGSKA (reference sequence).

Points on this clonotype: This may be a read error, as it is one base from a much larger clone. This rearrangement joins TRBV25-1 to TRBJ2-1, with 10 bases aligning to TRBD2. Looked up from germline, CDR1 is MGHDK and CDR2 is SYGVNS. This CDR3 contains 16 residues. The CDR3 region has the DNA TGTGCCAGCAGTTCGGCTAGCGGGAGCTCCTACAATGAGCAGTCCTTC. Translating it yields CASSSASGSSYNEQSF.

This clonotype was picked up many times. J is TRBJ2-7 and V is TRBV6-5; 11 bases fit TRBD1. The CDR3 sequence is 14 residues long. Germline values: CDR1 MNHEY, CDR2 SVGAGI. The trim removed 5 bases at V and 4 bases at J, leaving 4 bases unmatched. The CDR3 coding sequence is TGTGCCAGCAGTGCTGGGACAGGGGGATACGAGCAGTACTTC. Protein product: CASSAGTGGYEQYF.

The table lists this clonotype with many counts. J is TRBJ1-1 and V is TRBV20-1, with 7 nucleotides matching TRBD1. The CDR3 runs 13 residues. The V and J ends lost 1 base and 4 bases, in that order; junction bases with no gene match: 3. CDR1 is DFQATT and CDR2 is SNEGSKA in the germline V gene (reference sequence). The CDR3 DNA is TGCAGTGCTAGAGGACAGGGCCCCACTGAAGCTTTCTTT. Its translation is CSARGQGPTEAFF.

This clonotype was counted between two and nine times. This chain links TRBV7-8 with TRBJ2-3; D is uncertain. The V end was cut by 2 bases, the J end by 4 bases, with 13 bases between. The CDR3 covers 15 residues. CDR1 and CDR2 (germline): SGHVS, FQNEAQ. CDR3 bases: TGTGCCAGCAGCTTAAATCGTGGGGTCCCAGATACGCAGTATTTT. It codes for CASSLNRGVPDTQYF. Filled out from reference TRBV7-8 and TRBJ2-3, the complete variable domain reads GAGVSQSPRYKVAKRGQDVALRCDPISGHVSLFWYQQALGQGPEFLTYFQNEAQLDKSGLPSDRFFAERPEGSVSTLKIQRTQQEDSAVYLCASSLNRGVPDTQYFGPGTRLTVL.

This clonotype came up many times. The chain combines TRBV6-2 or TRBV6-3 with TRBJ2-3; no clear D. Per the germline V gene, CDR1 is MNHEY and CDR2 is SVGEGT. The CDR3 loop spans 12 amino acids. With 4 bases removed from V and 4 bases from J, the gap between germline ends came to 6 bases. In nucleotides, the CDR3 is TGTGCCAGCAGTTGGGTCCCAGATACGCAGTATTTT. Protein sequence: CASSWVPDTQYF.

The rearrangement uses TRBV6-5 and TRBJ1-1; the D is unclear. The germline V and J ends were trimmed by 6 bases and 0 bases, with 11 bases remaining between them. CDR3 length: 14 amino acids. From germline, CDR1 is MNHEY and CDR2 SVGAGI. CDR3 residues: CASSHRNLNTEAFF. The CDR3 DNA reads as TGTGCCAGCAGCCACCGGAACTTGAACACTGAAGCTTTCTTT.

Comment on this clonotype: A much more abundant neighbour one base away suggests this may be a read error. The CDR3 carries no conserved terminal phenylalanine or tryptophan, so it likely arises from a read error. This rearrangement joins TRBV6-5 to TRBJ2-1; 10 positions agree with TRBD2. With V trimmed by 5 bases and J by 1 base, 5 bases remained unmatched. This CDR3 is built from 16 residues. CDR1 MNHEY and CDR2 SVGAGI come from the germline V gene. The CDR3 DNA reads TGTGCCAGCAGTGCGTCTAGCGGGAGTTCCTACAATGAGCAGTTCGTC. Translation gives CASSASSGSSYNEQFV.

This clonotype was recorded many times. CDR3 sequence reads: CSAKGRWDYGYTF. CDR3 DNA: TGCAGTGCTAAGGGCAGGTGGGACTATGGCTACACCTTC. V usage is TRBV20-1 and J usage is TRBJ1-2, with D unresolved. Trimming pared 4 bases from V and 3 bases from J, leaving 12 bases between. CDR1 and CDR2 from the germline V gene are DFQATT and SNEGSKA (reference sequence). The CDR3 is made up of 13 amino acids.

This clonotype was counted ten times or more. The genes are TRBV11-2 and TRBJ1-1; D unclear. This CDR3 has 15 residues. Germline V gene sequence: CDR1 SGHAT, CDR2 FQNNGV. Trimming pared 5 bases from V and 6 bases from J, leaving 19 bases between. CDR3 sequence: CASSPRGRAVPEAFF. The CDR3 coding sequence is TGTGCCAGCAGCCCCCGAGGTAGGGCGGTTCCTGAAGCTTTCTTT.

Note on this clonotype: This may stem from a read error, because a much larger clone lies one nucleotide away. The V call is TRBV6-6, the J call TRBJ1-6, with D tentatively TRBD1 (5 bases). CDR3 length equals 14 residues. The V and J ends lost 8 bases and 11 bases respectively, with 19 bases between them. Germline V gene data show CDR1 as MNHNY and CDR2 as SVGAGI (reference sequence). The CDR3 loop is CASHTGQMNTPLHF. CDR3 DNA sequence: TGTGCCAGCCACACGGGGCAGATGAATACACCCCTCCACTTT.

This sequence joins TRBV5-1 and TRBJ2-7; 10 bases are a match to TRBD2. Trimming at V came to 0 bases and at J to 0 bases, leaving 6 bases not matched to a gene. Germline V CDR1 and CDR2: SGHRS, YFSETQ. This CDR3 has 17 amino acids. The CDR3 is CASSLGRQREGSYEQYF. The CDR3 DNA is TGCGCCAGCAGCTTGGGACGCCAGCGGGAGGGCTCCTACGAGCAGTACTTC.

The chain uses TRBV2 and TRBJ2-7; D is unresolved. CDR1 SNHLY and CDR2 FYNNEI come from the germline V gene. The ends were cut back, 6 bases at V and 2 bases at J, with 11 bases in the middle. There are 13 residues in the CDR3. As DNA, the CDR3 is TGTGCCAGCAGAGCCCAGCCAACCTACGAGCAGTACTTC. This sequence encodes CASRAQPTYEQYF.

Many counts were recorded for this clonotype. The gene calls are TRBV6-1 and TRBJ1-3; no firm D call. CDR1 and CDR2 (germline): MNHNS, SASEGT. Trimming removed 4 bases at V and 3 bases at J, with 10 bases between. This CDR3 is built from 14 residues. The CDR3 loop is CASSAWAVGNTIYF. In DNA, the CDR3 is TGTGCCAGCAGTGCGTGGGCAGTTGGAAACACCATATATTTT.

In its sample, this clonotype is medium-sized. This chain joins TRBV5-1 and TRBJ2-7; the D is unclear. The CDR3 length is 14 residues. Trimming shortened V by 0 bases and J by 5 bases, and 12 bases separated the two germline ends. Germline CDR1 SGHRS, CDR2 YFSETQ. Written as DNA, the CDR3 is TGCGCCAGCAGCTTGGAAGGTAATCTACACGAGCAGTACTTC. It encodes CASSLEGNLHEQYF.

About this clonotype: Sequence at one end of the junction differs from germline and may be a read error. The gene calls are TRBV5-1 and TRBJ2-5, with TRBD1 matching over 8 bases. The CDR3 sequence is 13 residues long. The germline V gene encodes CDR1 SGHRS and CDR2 YFSETQ. CDR3 protein: CASSFGQGETQYF. Written as DNA, the CDR3 is TGTGCCAGCAGCTTCGGACAGGGAGAGACCCAGTACTTC.

This clonotype was seen repeatedly, ten times or more. The chain couples TRBV12-3 or TRBV12-4 to TRBJ2-1; TRBD2 might be the D (6 bases). V was cut by 5 bases and J by 4 bases, with 21 bases left in between. This CDR3 spans 17 amino acids. For the CDR3, the DNA is TGTGCCAGCAGTACCCGGCCCCCCGGGAGCATTTACAATGAGCAGTTCTTC. Its protein product is CASSTRPPGSIYNEQFF.

This clonotype has a count of ten or more. Mismatch with germline at one junction end may stem from a read error. The chain carries TRBV4-1 and TRBJ2-7; perhaps TRBD1 as D (5 bases). Germline values: CDR1 MGHRA, CDR2 YSYEKL. The CDR3 has 15 residues. CDR3 sequence: CASSQDRQGSYERYF. CDR3 DNA: TGCGCCAGCAGCCAAGATCGGCAGGGCTCCTACGAGCGGTACTTC.

Ten or more counts support this clonotype. The rearrangement joins TRBV7-9 to TRBJ2-7, with D perhaps TRBD2 (6 bases). The CDR3 runs to 13 residues. Germline CDR1 is SEHNR and CDR2 is FQNEAQ (reference sequence). V dropped 5 bases and J dropped 1 base, with 9 bases sitting between them. The CDR3 DNA follows: TGTGCCAGCAGCCTTAGCGGTTCCTACGAGCAGTACTTC. Protein sequence: CASSLSGSYEQYF.

In the case of this clonotype: This may be a read error, as it is one base from a much larger clone. CDR3 protein: CTTSVKENWETQYF. CDR3 nucleotides: TGTACCACCAGCGTTAAGGAGAATTGGGAGACCCAGTACTTC. This chain connects TRBV15 to TRBJ2-5; no firm D call. The CDR3 extends over 14 amino acids. Germline V gene sequence: CDR1 LNHNV, CDR2 YYDKDF (reference sequence).

This clonotype was detected many times. V gene TRBV6-5 combines with J gene TRBJ1-2, with D possibly matching TRBD1 (5 bases). The CDR3 covers 13 residues. Trimming pared 6 bases from V and 3 bases from J, leaving 11 bases between. Germline V gene lookup returns CDR1 MNHEY and CDR2 SVGAGI. CDR3 DNA: TGTGCCAGCAGGCCGGGACGGTACTATGGCTACACCTTC. Protein product: CASRPGRYYGYTF.

This clonotype was seen a handful of times. V is TRBV5-1 and J is TRBJ2-3; unclear D gene. Looked up from germline, CDR1 is SGHRS and CDR2 is YFSETQ. CDR3 size: 13 residues. The ends were cut back, 0 bases at V and 4 bases at J, with 6 bases in the middle. CDR3 nucleotide sequence: TGCGCCAGCAGCTTGGGGGTCGCAGATACGCAGTATTTT. It encodes CASSLGVADTQYF.